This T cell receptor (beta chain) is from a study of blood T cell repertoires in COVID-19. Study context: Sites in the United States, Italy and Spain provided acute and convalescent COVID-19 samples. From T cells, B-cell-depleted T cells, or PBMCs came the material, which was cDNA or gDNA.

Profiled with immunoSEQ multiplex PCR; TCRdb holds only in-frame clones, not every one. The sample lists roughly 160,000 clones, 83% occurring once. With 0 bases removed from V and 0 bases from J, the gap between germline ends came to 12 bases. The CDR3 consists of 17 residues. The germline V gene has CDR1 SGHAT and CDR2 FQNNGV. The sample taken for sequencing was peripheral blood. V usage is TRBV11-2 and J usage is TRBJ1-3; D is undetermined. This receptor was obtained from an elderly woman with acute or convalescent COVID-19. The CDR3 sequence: CASSLDGRRHSGNTIYF. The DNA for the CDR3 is TGTGCCAGCAGCTTAGATGGGAGAAGGCACTCTGGAAACACCATATATTTT.